The source of this T cell receptor beta chain is a study of early stage breast cancer tumors (dated by TCRdb to the late 2010s). About the full investigation: Of the roughly 15 invasive breast tumors, approximately 11 were found to be estrogen receptor-positive, progesterone receptor-positive and HER2-negative. A read coverage of roughly 10-fold per sample was achieved on average. Across all samples, 2,500,000 or so templates representing 1,097,674 unique clonotypes were detected. Most of the 12 ER+/PR+/HER2- tumors were invasive ductal carcinomas, while the other four were invasive lobular carcinomas. General findings and caveats noted by the study authors: Repertoires from blood and normal breast were more alike than repertoires from blood and tumor, and in about 85% of the 16 patients, comparing each tissue with blood separated tumor from normal. Chain pairing and functional markers such as CD4, CD8 and FOXP3 were not captured by bulk genomic DNA sequencing of unsorted cells. Enriched TCRB sequences shared across patients were found to be mostly commonly generated sequences that were unlikely to play an important role in the tumor microenvironment. Compared with adjacent normal breast tissue, tumors had approximately 2.5-fold higher T cell density and higher clonality. Analysis by tumor subtype was prevented by the small cohort size.

Points on this clone: No cognate antigen has been identified for it. Base qualities are not provided; no much larger clone lies one nucleotide away.

Including the terminal cysteine and phenylalanine, the CDR3 comprises 16 residues. Only the CDR3 portion is preserved as DNA: 48 bases, with reading frame beginning at the first base. Relative to germline, V is 3 bases shorter and J is 1 base shorter, with 18 bases between their ends. In the germline V gene, CDR1 corresponds to SQVTM and CDR2 to ANQGSEA. Dicing about 17-55 mg of tumor tissue typically gave a DNA yield of more than 2.5 ug. The study profiled bulk TCR beta-chain repertoires in matched peripheral blood, tumor and adjacent normal breast tissue taken from fewer than 20 patients with early-stage breast cancer. Once resection was done, tumor tissue identified by eye was cut out and put into prechilled RNAlater. Tumor tissue (20-50 mg) was diced and then homogenized with a TissueLyser II in RLTplus buffer containing beta-mercaptoethanol and antifoaming agent. Genomic DNA was extracted with the Qiagen AllPrep DNA/RNA Mini kit.

Two independent genomic DNA replicates were amplified for each sample, with approximately 0.5 ug used for blood and approximately 1.5 ug for tumor or normal breast. TCRB sequencing of genomic DNA was carried out with the ImmunoSeq Intro kit according to the manufacturer's instructions. The multiplex PCR ran for 31 cycles using proprietary primers and spike-in control sequences for absolute quantification. An 87-bp fragment spanning the CDR3 and flanking V and J genes was sequenced with single-end 150-bp reads. Each lane of an Illumina MiSeq running version 3.0 chemistry carried seven multiplexed samples, with two replicates apiece. As for the authors' bioinformatics: The vendor's proprietary pipeline processed the raw data and merged both replicates into a single result for each sample. To define clonotypes, the study grouped productive rearrangements that shared the V-gene family, CDR3 amino acid sequence and J-gene segment. To compute clonality, the normalized Shannon entropy (Pielou evenness) of TCRB abundances was subtracted from 1. T cell density was estimated as total templates divided by the number of input cells, with the number of input cells inferred from the DNA input amount. Recon, run with its default parameters, was used to estimate overall repertoire diversity and clonality. A clonotype counted as tumor-enriched if its abundance in tumor exceeded 0.1% and was at least 32-fold higher than its abundance in normal breast. TCRdb carries this immuneACCESS record with in-frame sequences only. Its versions omit some clonotypes, under half of them owing to an unresolved V gene in the studies checked, with the rest unexplained. D and trimming were read from the DNA, whereas the V and J calls and clone size are those reported in that table. The sample table holds around 25,000 clones, of which 55% to 80% were seen once. Clones ranked in the top ten supply 7.5% to 10% of the sample.

This clonotype originated in a person in their 60s with breast cancer. Recombination joined TRBV29-1 with TRBJ1-2; no D segment can be confidently identified. Specimen: breast tumor tissue. The CDR3 protein is CSVESIPTLLNYGYTF. The DNA is as follows: TGCAGCGTTGAGAGTATCCCCACTTTACTTAACTATGGCTACACCTTC.